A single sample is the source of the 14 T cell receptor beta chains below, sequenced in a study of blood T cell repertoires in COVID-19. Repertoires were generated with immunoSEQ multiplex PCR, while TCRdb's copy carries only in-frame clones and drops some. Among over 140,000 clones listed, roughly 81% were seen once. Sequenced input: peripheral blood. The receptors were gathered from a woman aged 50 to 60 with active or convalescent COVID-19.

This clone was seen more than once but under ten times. CDR3 in amino acids: CSVLPGTGNTEAFF. The CDR3 coding sequence is TGCAGCGTCTTGCCGGGGACAGGGAACACTGAAGCTTTCTTT. The chain uses TRBV29-1 and TRBJ1-1, with 8 bases matching TRBD1. The germline V gene has CDR1 SQVTM and CDR2 ANQGSEA. This CDR3 contains 14 residues. V lost 6 bases to trimming and J lost 1 base; unmatched junction nucleotides: 7.

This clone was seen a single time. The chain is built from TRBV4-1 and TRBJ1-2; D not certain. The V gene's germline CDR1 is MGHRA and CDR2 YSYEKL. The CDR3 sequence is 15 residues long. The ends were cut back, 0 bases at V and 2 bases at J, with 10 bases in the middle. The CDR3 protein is CASSQEVILNYGYTF. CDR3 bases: TGCGCCAGCAGCCAAGAAGTAATACTGAACTATGGCTACACCTTC.

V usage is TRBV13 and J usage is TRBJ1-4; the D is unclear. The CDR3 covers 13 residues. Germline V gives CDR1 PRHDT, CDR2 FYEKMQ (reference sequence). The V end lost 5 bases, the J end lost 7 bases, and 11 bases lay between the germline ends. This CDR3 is CASSQLLGEKLFF. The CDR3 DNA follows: TGTGCCAGCAGCCAATTACTCGGTGAAAAACTGTTTTTT. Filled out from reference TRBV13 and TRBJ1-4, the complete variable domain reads AAGVIQSPRHLIKEKRETATLKCYPIPRHDTVYWYQQGPGQDPQFLISFYEKMQSDKGSIPDRFSAQQFSDYHSELNMSSLELGDSALYFCASSQLLGEKLFFGSGTQLSVL.

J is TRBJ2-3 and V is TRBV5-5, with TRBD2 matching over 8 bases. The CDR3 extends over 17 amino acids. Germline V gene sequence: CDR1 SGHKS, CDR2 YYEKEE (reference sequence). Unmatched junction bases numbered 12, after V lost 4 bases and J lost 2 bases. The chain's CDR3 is CASSASTAGGPTDTQYF. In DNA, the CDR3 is TGTGCCAGCAGCGCCTCGACGGCGGGAGGCCCCACAGATACGCAGTATTTT. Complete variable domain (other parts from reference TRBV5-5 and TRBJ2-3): DAGVTQSPTHLIKTRGQQVTLRCSPISGHKSVSWYQQVLGQGPQFIFQYYEKEERGRGNFPDRFSARQFPNYSSELNVNALLLGDSALYLCASSASTAGGPTDTQYFGPGTRLTVL.

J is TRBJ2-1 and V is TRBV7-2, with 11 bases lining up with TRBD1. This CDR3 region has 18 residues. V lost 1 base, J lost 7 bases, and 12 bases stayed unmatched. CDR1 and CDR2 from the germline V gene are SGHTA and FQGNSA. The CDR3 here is CASSLVGAGTGGKNEQFF. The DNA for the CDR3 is TGTGCCAGCAGCTTAGTAGGGGCCGGGACAGGGGGAAAGAATGAGCAGTTCTTC.

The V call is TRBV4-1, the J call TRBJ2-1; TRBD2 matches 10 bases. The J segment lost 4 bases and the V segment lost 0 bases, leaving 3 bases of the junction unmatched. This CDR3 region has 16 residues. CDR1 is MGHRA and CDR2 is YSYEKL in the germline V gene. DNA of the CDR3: TGCGCCAGCAGCCAAGACCTAGCGGGGGCTTACAATGAGCAGTTCTTC. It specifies CASSQDLAGAYNEQFF.

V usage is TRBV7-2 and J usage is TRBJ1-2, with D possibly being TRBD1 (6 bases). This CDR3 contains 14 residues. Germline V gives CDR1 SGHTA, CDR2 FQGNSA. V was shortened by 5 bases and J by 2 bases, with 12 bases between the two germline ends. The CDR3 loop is CASSLQGRNYGYTF. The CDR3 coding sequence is TGTGCCAGCAGCCTACAGGGTAGGAACTATGGCTACACCTTC. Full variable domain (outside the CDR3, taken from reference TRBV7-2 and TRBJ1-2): GAGVSQSPSNKVTEKGKDVELRCDPISGHTALYWYRQSLGQGLEFLIYFQGNSAPDKSGLPSDRFSAERTGGSVSTLTIQRTQQEDSAVYLCASSLQGRNYGYTFGSGTRLTVV.

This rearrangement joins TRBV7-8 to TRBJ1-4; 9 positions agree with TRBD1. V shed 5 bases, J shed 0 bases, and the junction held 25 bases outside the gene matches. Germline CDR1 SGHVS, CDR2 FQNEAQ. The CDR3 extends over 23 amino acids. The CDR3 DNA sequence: TGTGCCAGCAGCCGTACCGGGGATTTTATCCGGGACAGGGTAGGTGCAACTAATGAAAAACTGTTTTTT. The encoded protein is CASSRTGDFIRDRVGATNEKLFF.

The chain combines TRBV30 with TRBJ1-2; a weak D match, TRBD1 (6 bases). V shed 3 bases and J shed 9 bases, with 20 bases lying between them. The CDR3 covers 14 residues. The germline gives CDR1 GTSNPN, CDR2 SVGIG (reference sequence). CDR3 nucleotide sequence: TGTGCCTGGAGGCCCTTCGGGACAACTCAGCGCTACACCTTC. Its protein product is CAWRPFGTTQRYTF.

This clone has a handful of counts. The CDR3 loop is CASSFDRGPYEQYF. Written as DNA, the CDR3 is TGTGCCAGCAGCTTTGACAGGGGGCCCTACGAGCAGTACTTC. V usage is TRBV5-6 and J usage is TRBJ2-7; 10 positions match TRBD1. Per germline, CDR1 SGHDT and CDR2 YYEEEE. Trimming removed 2 bases from V and 2 bases from J; junction bases left unmatched: 1. The CDR3 is made up of 14 amino acids. The variable domain in full, with the rest retrieved from reference TRBV5-6 and TRBJ2-7, is DAGVTQSPTHLIKTRGQQVTLRCSPKSGHDTVSWYQQALGQGPQFIFQYYEEEERQRGNFPDRFSGHQFPNYSSELNVNALLLGDSALYLCASSFDRGPYEQYFGPGTRLTVT.

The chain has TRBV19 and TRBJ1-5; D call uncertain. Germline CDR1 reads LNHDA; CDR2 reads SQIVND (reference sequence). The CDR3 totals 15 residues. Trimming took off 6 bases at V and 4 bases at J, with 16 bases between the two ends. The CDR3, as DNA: TGTGCCAGTAGCCGCCTCACGACGGAGAATCAGCCCCAGCATTTT. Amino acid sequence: CASSRLTTENQPQHF. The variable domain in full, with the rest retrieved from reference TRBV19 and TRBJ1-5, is DGGITQSPKYLFRKEGQNVTLSCEQNLNHDAMYWYRQDPGQGLRLIYYSQIVNDFQKGDIAEGYSVSREKKESFPLTVTSAQKNPTAFYLCASSRLTTENQPQHFGDGTRLSIL.

The CDR3 here is CASSRGTSGGWETQYF. In DNA, the CDR3 is TGTGCCAGCAGCCGCGGGACTAGCGGGGGTTGGGAGACCCAGTACTTC. The rearrangement joins TRBV7-2 to TRBJ2-5; 14 bases agree with TRBD2. The CDR3 loop spans 16 amino acids. The germline CDR1 and CDR2 sequences are SGHTA and FQGNSA. V was clipped by 5 bases and J by 5 bases; unmatched bases: 7.

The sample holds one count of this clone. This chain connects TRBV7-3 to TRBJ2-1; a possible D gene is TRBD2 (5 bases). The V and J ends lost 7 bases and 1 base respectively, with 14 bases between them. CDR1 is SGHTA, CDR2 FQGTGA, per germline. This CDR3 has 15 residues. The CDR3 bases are TGTGCCAGCATCCCAGACTATGGGTCCTACAATGAGCAGTTCTTC. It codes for CASIPDYGSYNEQFF.

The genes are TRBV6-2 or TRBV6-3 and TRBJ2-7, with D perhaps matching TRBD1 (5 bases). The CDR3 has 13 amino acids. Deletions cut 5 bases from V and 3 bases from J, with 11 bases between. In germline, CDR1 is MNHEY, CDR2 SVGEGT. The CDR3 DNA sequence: TGTGCCAGCAGTAAACAGGCGTTCTACGAGCAGTACTTC. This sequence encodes CASSKQAFYEQYF.